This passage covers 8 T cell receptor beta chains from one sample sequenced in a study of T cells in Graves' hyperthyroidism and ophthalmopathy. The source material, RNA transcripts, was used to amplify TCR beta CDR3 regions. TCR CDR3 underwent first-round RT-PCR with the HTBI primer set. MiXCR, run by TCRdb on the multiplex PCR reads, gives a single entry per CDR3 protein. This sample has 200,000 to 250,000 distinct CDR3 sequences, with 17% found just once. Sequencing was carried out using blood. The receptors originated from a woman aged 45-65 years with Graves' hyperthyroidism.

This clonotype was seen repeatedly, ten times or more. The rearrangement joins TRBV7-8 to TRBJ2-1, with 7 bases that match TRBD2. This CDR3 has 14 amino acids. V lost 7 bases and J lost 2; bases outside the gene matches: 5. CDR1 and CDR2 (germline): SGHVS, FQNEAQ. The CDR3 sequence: CASTLGGAYNEQFF. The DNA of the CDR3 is TGTGCCAGCACCCTGGGGGGGGCCTACAATGAGCAGTTCTTC.

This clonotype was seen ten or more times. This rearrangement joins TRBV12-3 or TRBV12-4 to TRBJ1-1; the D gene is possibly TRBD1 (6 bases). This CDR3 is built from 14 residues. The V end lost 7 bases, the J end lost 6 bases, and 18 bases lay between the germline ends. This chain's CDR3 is CASINRGAGAEAFF. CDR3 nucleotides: TGTGCCAGCATCAACCGGGGGGCCGGGGCTGAAGCTTTCTTT.

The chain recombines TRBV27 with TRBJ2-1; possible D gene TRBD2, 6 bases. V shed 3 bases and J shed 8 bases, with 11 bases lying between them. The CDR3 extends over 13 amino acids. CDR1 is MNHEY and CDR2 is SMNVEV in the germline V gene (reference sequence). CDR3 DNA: TGTGCCAGCAGTTTCGGCGGGGTAGATGAGCAGTTCTTC. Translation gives CASSFGGVDEQFF.

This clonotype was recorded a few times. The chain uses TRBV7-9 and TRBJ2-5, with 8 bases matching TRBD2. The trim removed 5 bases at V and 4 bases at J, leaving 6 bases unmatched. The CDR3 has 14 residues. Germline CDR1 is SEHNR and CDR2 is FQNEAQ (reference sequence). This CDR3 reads CASSAGTRRETQYF. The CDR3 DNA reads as TGTGCCAGCAGCGCTGGGACTAGGAGAGAGACCCAGTACTTC. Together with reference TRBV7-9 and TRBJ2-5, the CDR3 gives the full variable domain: DTGVSQNPRHKITKRGQNVTFRCDPISEHNRLYWYRQTLGQGPEFLTYFQNEAQLEKSRLLSDRFSAERPKGSFSTLEIQRTEQGDSAMYLCASSAGTRRETQYFGPGTRLLVL.

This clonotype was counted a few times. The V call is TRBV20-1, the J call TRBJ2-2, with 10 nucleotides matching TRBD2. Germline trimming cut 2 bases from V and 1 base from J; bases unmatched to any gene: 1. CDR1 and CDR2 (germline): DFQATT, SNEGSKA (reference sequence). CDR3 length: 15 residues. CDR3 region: CSARLAGENTGELFF. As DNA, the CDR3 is TGCAGTGCTAGACTAGCGGGGGAGAACACCGGGGAGCTGTTTTTT.

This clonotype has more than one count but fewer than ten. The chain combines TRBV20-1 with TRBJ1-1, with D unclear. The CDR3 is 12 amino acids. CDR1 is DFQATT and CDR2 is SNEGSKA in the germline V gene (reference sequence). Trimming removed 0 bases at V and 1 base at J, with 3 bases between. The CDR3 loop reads CSAREGNTEAFF. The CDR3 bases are TGCAGTGCTAGAGAGGGGAACACTGAAGCTTTCTTT.

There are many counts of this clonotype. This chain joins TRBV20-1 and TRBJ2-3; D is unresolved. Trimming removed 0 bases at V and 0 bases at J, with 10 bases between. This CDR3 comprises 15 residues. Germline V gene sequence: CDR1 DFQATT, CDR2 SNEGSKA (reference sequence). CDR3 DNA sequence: TGCAGTGCTAGAGACCGGGTTACTAGCACAGATACGCAGTATTTT. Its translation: CSARDRVTSTDTQYF.

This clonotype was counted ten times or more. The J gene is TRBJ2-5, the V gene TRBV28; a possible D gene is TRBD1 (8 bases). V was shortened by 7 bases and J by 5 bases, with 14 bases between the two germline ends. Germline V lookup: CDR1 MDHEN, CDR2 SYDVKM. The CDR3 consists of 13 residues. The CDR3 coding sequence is TGTGCCAGCATACAGGGGGGGAGGGAGACCCAGTACTTC. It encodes CASIQGGRETQYF.